These 15 T cell receptor beta chains were all obtained from the same sample, sequenced in a study of shared clonotypes between healthy human individuals. Sequencing was performed with immunoSEQ multiplex PCR; in TCRdb, only in-frame clones are kept and a portion is missing. The table has 2.3 million or so clones, more than 80% seen once. Source material: naive CD4+ T cells from PBMCs. The subset was: CD45RA+ positively selected. The receptors come from a man aged 18 to 29 in good health. Some clones in this sample may be carry-over from other donors' samples.

This clone came up once. The same CDR3 arises from other DNA sequences in this sample as well. The V gene is TRBV18, the J gene TRBJ2-1; tentatively, D is TRBD1 (5 bases). V was trimmed by 4 bases and J by 5 bases, leaving 9 bases between them. The CDR3 is made up of 13 amino acids. CDR1 is KGHSH and CDR2 is LQKENI in the germline V gene. DNA for the CDR3: TGTGCCAGCTCACAGGGGCAAGACAATGAGCAGTTCTTC. As protein: CASSQGQDNEQFF.

This rearrangement joins TRBV25-1 to TRBJ2-1; weak D call: TRBD1 (6 bases). V was cut by 7 bases and J by 1 base, with 17 bases left in between. Germline CDR1 is MGHDK and CDR2 is SYGVNS. The CDR3 length is 16 residues. CDR3 in DNA: TGTGCCAGCACCGAGGTGGGGGCTGGATCCTACAATGAGCAGTTCTTC. As protein: CASTEVGAGSYNEQFF.

The chain is built from TRBV2 and TRBJ2-7; 13 nucleotides align to TRBD2. The V gene end was trimmed by 7 bases and the J gene end by 0 bases; junction bases not matched to a gene: 12. This CDR3 spans 18 amino acids. Germline-derived CDR1 and CDR2 are SNHLY and FYNNEI. CDR3 DNA sequence: TGTGCCAGCACACTCAGAGGACTAGCGGGAGTGCACTCCTACGAGCAGTACTTC. This sequence encodes CASTLRGLAGVHSYEQYF.

The chain recombines TRBV11-2 with TRBJ2-7; 8 bases line up with TRBD2. CDR1 and CDR2 (germline): SGHAT, FQNNGV. The V segment lost 6 bases and the J segment 3 bases; nucleotides outside the gene matches: 10. The length of the CDR3 is 15 residues. This CDR3 reads CASRSLAGPFYEQYF. CDR3 bases: TGTGCCAGCAGATCTCTAGCGGGTCCTTTCTACGAGCAGTACTTC.

This clone came up once. The chain couples TRBV30 to TRBJ1-1, with a tentative D call TRBD1 (6 bases). With 4 bases removed from V and 3 bases from J, the gap between germline ends came to 21 bases. CDR3 length: 16 amino acids. CDR1 and CDR2 (germline): GTSNPN, SVGIG (reference sequence). The CDR3 loop reads CAWNPHRASSYTEAFF. The CDR3 nucleotides read TGTGCCTGGAACCCACACAGGGCTTCATCATACACTGAAGCTTTCTTT.

This clone was seen only once. This same CDR3 is encoded by further DNA sequences in the sample. This chain's CDR3 is CASRLQGADEKLFF. In DNA form, the CDR3 reads TGTGCCAGCAGGCTACAGGGGGCAGATGAAAAACTGTTTTTT. The gene calls are TRBV27 and TRBJ1-4; 9 bases agree with TRBD1. The CDR3 totals 14 residues. Germline trimming cut 6 bases from V and 6 bases from J; bases unmatched to any gene: 5. The germline gives CDR1 MNHEY, CDR2 SMNVEV (reference sequence).

This sequence joins TRBV28 and TRBJ2-7, with a possible D match to TRBD1 (6 bases). This CDR3 has 13 residues. Trimming stripped 5 bases from V and 7 bases from J, with 15 bases between. Looked up from germline, CDR1 is MDHEN and CDR2 is SYDVKM. This chain's CDR3 is CASSPGRGGEQYF. The CDR3 region has the DNA TGTGCCAGCAGTCCCGGCAGGGGCGGAGAGCAGTACTTC.

Comments on this clone: A read error may produce the germline difference seen at one junction end. The V call is TRBV25-1, the J call TRBJ2-6; 9 nucleotides agree with TRBD1. The CDR3 loop spans 17 amino acids. Germline loops: CDR1 MGHDK, CDR2 SYGVNS. Here the CDR3 reads CASRESRQGAGANVLTF. In nucleotides, the CDR3 is TGTGCCAGCAGGGAATCTCGACAGGGGGCTGGGGCCAACGTCCTGACTTTC.

The V gene is TRBV29-1, the J gene TRBJ2-4; D possibly uses TRBD1 or TRBD2 (6 bases each). This CDR3 spans 15 amino acids. Trimming took off 0 bases at V and 3 bases at J, with 12 bases between the two ends. Germline CDR1 SQVTM, CDR2 ANQGSEA. DNA for the CDR3: TGCAGCGTTGAAGATCGACAGGAGGGCAAAAACATTCAGTACTTC. It specifies CSVEDRQEGKNIQYF.

The chain has TRBV5-1 and TRBJ2-5; 9 bases fit TRBD1. Germline-derived CDR1 and CDR2 are SGHRS and YFSETQ. V lost 0 bases and J lost 7; bases outside the gene matches: 13. This CDR3 contains 17 residues. CDR3 in DNA: TGCGCCAGCAGCTTGGACCTGACAGGGGGATCGCTCGTGACCCAGTACTTC. Amino acid sequence: CASSLDLTGGSLVTQYF.

The gene calls are TRBV5-5 and TRBJ2-7; D uncertain. The germline V gene has CDR1 SGHKS and CDR2 YYEKEE (reference sequence). CDR3 size: 14 residues. V shed 4 bases and J shed 9 bases, with 20 bases lying between them. The CDR3 protein is CASSPGVVSPPQYF. The CDR3 DNA reads as TGTGCCAGCAGCCCTGGAGTGGTTTCTCCACCGCAGTACTTC.

The chain couples TRBV30 to TRBJ1-1, with D possibly matching TRBD1 (5 bases). The CDR3 runs to 18 residues. Between the trimmed V and J ends, which lost 4 bases and 4 bases, there was a span of 28 bases. Germline loops: CDR1 GTSNPN, CDR2 SVGIG (reference sequence). As DNA, the CDR3 is TGTGCCTGGACCCCCCGAGGGTGGGGAAGGGCCAGGGCCACTGAAGCTTTCTTT. This encodes CAWTPRGWGRARATEAFF.

J is TRBJ1-1 and V is TRBV7-8; 10 positions match TRBD1. The V gene end was trimmed by 3 bases and the J gene end by 6 bases; junction bases not matched to a gene: 7. Germline V gene sequence: CDR1 SGHVS, CDR2 FQNEAQ. The CDR3 contains 15 residues. CDR3 DNA: TGTGCCAGCAGCTTCCCGGGACAGGGGACTTCTGAAGCTTTCTTT. Its protein product is CASSFPGQGTSEAFF.

The rearrangement uses TRBV2 and TRBJ2-7, with 9 bases identical to TRBD1. This CDR3 spans 15 amino acids. J lost 3 bases, V lost 3 bases, and 6 bases had no gene match. In germline, CDR1 is SNHLY, CDR2 FYNNEI. CDR3: CASSDPRDRDYEQYF. CDR3 sequence (DNA): TGTGCCAGCAGTGACCCCCGGGACAGGGACTACGAGCAGTACTTC.

This clone was observed a single time. The chain links TRBV10-3 to TRBJ2-3; D remains unclear. V lost 6 bases to trimming and J lost 0 bases, with 10 bases between them. Germline V CDR1 and CDR2: ENHRY, SYGVKD. The CDR3 spans 14 residues. The chain's CDR3 is CAIRTSPSTDTQYF. In DNA form, the CDR3 reads TGTGCCATCAGGACGTCACCCAGCACAGATACGCAGTATTTT.